Listed here are 10 T cell receptor beta chains from one sample, sequenced in a study of cytotoxic CD8 clonotypes in ibrutinib-treated CLL (dated by TCRdb to the early 2020s). The time point label corresponds to: roughly 23 months on ibrutinib. Receptors were amplified or captured by the immunoSEQ multiplex PCR assay. In TCRdb, the immuneACCESS table is reduced to in-frame sequences with V and J assigned. These tables do not hold every clone; where another copy was compared, an unresolved V gene accounts for under half, and the others remain unexplained. The sample table holds 20,000 to 25,000 clones, of which around 75% were seen once. 28% of the sample lies in the top ten. This sample comprised PBMCs, obtained after 24 months of ibrutinib treatment. The receptors derive from a human donor with chronic lymphocytic leukemia.

The gene calls are TRBV7-9 and TRBJ1-1; 8 nucleotides align to TRBD1. Germline assignment: CDR1 SEHNR and CDR2 FQNEAQ (reference sequence). V gave up 6 bases and J gave up 5 bases; unmatched junction bases: 8. The CDR3 covers 14 residues. This CDR3 reads CASRAGGGKTEAFF. In DNA, the CDR3 is TGTGCCAGCAGGGCAGGGGGCGGGAAAACTGAAGCTTTCTTT.

This chain connects TRBV5-5 to TRBJ2-7, with 7 bases aligning to TRBD1. With V trimmed by 4 bases and J by 4 bases, 14 bases remained unmatched. Germline loops: CDR1 SGHKS, CDR2 YYEKEE (reference sequence). The CDR3 length is 16 residues. The CDR3 DNA follows: TGTGCCAGCAGCCCGGGGACAGCCTCTCAAATTTACGAGCAGTACTTC. The encoded protein is CASSPGTASQIYEQYF.

The rearrangement uses TRBV4-1 and TRBJ1-4; unclear D gene. Germline CDR1 and CDR2: MGHRA and YSYEKL. CDR3 length: 16 amino acids. Trimming stripped 0 bases from V and 4 bases from J, with 12 bases between. The CDR3 spells CASSQEPRPINEKLFF. The DNA for the CDR3 is TGCGCCAGCAGCCAAGAGCCACGGCCGATTAATGAAAAACTGTTTTTT.

This chain uses TRBV19 with TRBJ2-5; TRBD2 matches 13 bases. The CDR3 is 16 residues long. Germline V CDR1 and CDR2: LNHDA, SQIVND (reference sequence). The V segment lost 5 bases and the J segment 2 bases; nucleotides outside the gene matches: 5. The CDR3: CASSFRLAGGQETQYF. The CDR3 region has the DNA TGTGCCAGTAGTTTCAGACTAGCGGGGGGACAAGAGACCCAGTACTTC.

The V and J genes are TRBV14 and TRBJ2-5; TRBD1 aligns across 11 bases. Germline CDR1 is SGHDN and CDR2 is FVKESK. With 7 bases clipped from V and 4 bases from J, the junction kept 11 bases outside the gene matches. This CDR3 contains 16 residues. The CDR3 here is CASNRWGQGDRETQYF. CDR3 coding DNA: TGTGCCAGCAACAGATGGGGACAGGGGGATAGAGAGACCCAGTACTTC.

This rearrangement joins TRBV5-4 to TRBJ1-3; D is uncertain. The CDR3 runs to 16 residues. The V and J ends lost 1 base and 0 bases respectively, with 11 bases between them. Germline V gene data show CDR1 as SGHNT and CDR2 as YYREEE (reference sequence). The CDR3 DNA reads TGTGCCAGCAGCTTGCAAGGATCCTCCTCTGGAAACACCATATATTTT. Encoded protein: CASSLQGSSSGNTIYF.

The rearrangement links TRBV10-2 to TRBJ1-2; no definite D call. The CDR3 loop spans 12 amino acids. Trimming took off 4 bases at V and 0 bases at J, with 3 bases between the two ends. Germline lookup yields CDR1 WSHSY and CDR2 SAAADI. CDR3 coding DNA: TGCGCCAGCAGTGCGACTAACTATGGCTACACCTTC. It is translated as CASSATNYGYTF.

The gene calls are TRBV29-1 and TRBJ2-1; D unresolved. V was trimmed by 7 bases and J by 9 bases, leaving 16 bases between them. CDR3 size: 12 residues. Germline-derived CDR1 and CDR2 are SQVTM and ANQGSEA. The CDR3 region has the DNA TGCAGCGGGAGAGATACACCGGGTGAGCAGTTCTTC. This sequence encodes CSGRDTPGEQFF.

V and J are TRBV25-1 and TRBJ2-2; D is uncertain. With 3 bases removed from V and 5 bases from J, the gap between germline ends came to 13 bases. Germline V gene data show CDR1 as MGHDK and CDR2 as SYGVNS. The CDR3 loop spans 15 amino acids. The CDR3 nucleotides read TGTGCCAGCAGTGAGGCAGGTTCGTGGACCGGGGAGCTGTTTTTT. This gives the protein CASSEAGSWTGELFF.

This clone is medium-sized (0.01 to 0.1%). DNA for the CDR3: TGTGCCTGGAACAGGGGCGGGGAAGGTACGCAGTATTTT. Residues: CAWNRGGEGTQYF. The rearrangement joins TRBV30 to TRBJ2-3; perhaps TRBD1 as D (7 bases). The CDR3 totals 13 residues. Trimming shortened V by 4 bases and J by 8 bases, and 16 bases separated the two germline ends. Germline V gene data show CDR1 as GTSNPN and CDR2 as SVGIG (reference sequence).